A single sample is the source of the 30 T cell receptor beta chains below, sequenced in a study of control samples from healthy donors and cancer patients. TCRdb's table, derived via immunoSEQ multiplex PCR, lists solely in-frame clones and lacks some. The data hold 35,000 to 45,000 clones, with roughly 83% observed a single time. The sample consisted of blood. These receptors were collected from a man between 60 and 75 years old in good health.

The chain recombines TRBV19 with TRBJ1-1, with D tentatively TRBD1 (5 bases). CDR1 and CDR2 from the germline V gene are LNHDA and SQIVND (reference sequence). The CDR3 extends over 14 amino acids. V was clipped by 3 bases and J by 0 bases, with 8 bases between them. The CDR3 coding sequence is TGTGCCAGTAGTATGCGGGGCTTGAACACTGAAGCTTTCTTT. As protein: CASSMRGLNTEAFF.

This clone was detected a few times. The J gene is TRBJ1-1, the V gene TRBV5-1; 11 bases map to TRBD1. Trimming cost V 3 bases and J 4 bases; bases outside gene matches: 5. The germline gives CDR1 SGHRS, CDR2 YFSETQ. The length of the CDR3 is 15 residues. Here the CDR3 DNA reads TGCGCCAGCAGCTCCCGGACAGGGGGCATCACTGAAGCTTTCTTT. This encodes CASSSRTGGITEAFF.

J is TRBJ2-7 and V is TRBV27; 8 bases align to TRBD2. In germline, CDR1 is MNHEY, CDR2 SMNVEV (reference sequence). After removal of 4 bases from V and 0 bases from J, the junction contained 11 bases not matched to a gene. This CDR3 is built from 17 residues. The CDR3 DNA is TGTGCCAGCAGTTCCTATACTGCGGGGGGATACTCCTACGAGCAGTACTTC. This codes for CASSSYTAGGYSYEQYF.

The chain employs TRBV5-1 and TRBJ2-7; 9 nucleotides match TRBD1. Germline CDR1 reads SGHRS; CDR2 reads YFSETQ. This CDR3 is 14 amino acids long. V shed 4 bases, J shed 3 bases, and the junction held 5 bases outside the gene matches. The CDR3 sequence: CASSSMGQGYEQYF. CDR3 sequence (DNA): TGCGCCAGCAGCAGCATGGGACAGGGCTACGAGCAGTACTTC.

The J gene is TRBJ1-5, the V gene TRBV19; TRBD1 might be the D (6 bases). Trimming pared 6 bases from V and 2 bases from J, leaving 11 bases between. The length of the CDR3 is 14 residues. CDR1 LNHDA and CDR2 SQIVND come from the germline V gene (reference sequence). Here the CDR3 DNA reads TGTGCCAGTAGGCCGCAGGGGCGCAATCAGCCCCAGCATTTT. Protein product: CASRPQGRNQPQHF.

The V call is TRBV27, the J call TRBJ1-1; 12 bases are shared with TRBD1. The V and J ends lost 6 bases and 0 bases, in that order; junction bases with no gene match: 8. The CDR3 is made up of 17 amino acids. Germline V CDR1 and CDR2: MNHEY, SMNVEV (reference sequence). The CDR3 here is CASRGFGTGGMNTEAFF. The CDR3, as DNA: TGTGCCAGCAGGGGTTTCGGGACAGGGGGCATGAACACTGAAGCTTTCTTT.

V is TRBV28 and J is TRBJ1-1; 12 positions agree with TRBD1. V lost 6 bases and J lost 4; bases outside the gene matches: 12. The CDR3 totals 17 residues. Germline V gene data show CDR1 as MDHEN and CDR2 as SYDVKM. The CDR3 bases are TGTGCCAGCAGCTTACCGGGACAGGGGGCCGGAGGCACTGAAGCTTTCTTT. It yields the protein CASSLPGQGAGGTEAFF.

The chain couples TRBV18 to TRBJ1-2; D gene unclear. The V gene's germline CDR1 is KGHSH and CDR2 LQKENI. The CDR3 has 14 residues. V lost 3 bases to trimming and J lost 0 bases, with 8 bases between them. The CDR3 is CASSPVGANYGYTF. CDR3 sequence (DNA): TGTGCCAGCTCACCGGTCGGAGCTAACTATGGCTACACCTTC.

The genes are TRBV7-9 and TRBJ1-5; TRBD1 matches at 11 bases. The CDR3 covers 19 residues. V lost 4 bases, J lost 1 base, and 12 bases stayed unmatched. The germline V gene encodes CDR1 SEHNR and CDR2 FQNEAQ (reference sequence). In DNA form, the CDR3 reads TGTGCCAGCAGCTACGATAAACTGGGACAGGGGGTAAGCAATCAGCCCCAGCATTTT. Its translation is CASSYDKLGQGVSNQPQHF.

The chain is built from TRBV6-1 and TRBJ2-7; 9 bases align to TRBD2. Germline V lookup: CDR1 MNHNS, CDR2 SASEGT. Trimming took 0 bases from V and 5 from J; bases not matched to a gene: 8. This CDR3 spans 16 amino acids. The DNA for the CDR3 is TGTGCCAGCAGTGAAGCGTCGAGGACTAGCGTCCACGAGCAGTACTTC. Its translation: CASSEASRTSVHEQYF.

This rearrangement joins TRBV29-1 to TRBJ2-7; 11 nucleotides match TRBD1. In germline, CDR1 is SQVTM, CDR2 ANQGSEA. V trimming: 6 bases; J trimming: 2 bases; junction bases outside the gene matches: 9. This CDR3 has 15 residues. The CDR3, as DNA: TGCAGCGTCCGCCCCGGGACAGGGGGTACCTACGAGCAGTACTTC. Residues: CSVRPGTGGTYEQYF.

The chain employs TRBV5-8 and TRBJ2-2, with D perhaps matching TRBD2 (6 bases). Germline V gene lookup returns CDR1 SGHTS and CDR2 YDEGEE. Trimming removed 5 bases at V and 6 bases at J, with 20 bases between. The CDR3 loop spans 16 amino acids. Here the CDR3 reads CASRGGGVGPPGELFF. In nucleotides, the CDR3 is TGTGCCAGCAGAGGAGGAGGGGTAGGCCCCCCCGGGGAGCTGTTTTTT.

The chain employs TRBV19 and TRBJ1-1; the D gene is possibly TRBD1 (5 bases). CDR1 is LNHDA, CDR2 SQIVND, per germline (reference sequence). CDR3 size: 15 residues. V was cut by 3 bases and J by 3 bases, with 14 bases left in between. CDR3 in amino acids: CASSIGGYQDTEAFF. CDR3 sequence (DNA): TGTGCCAGTAGTATTGGGGGGTATCAGGACACTGAAGCTTTCTTT.

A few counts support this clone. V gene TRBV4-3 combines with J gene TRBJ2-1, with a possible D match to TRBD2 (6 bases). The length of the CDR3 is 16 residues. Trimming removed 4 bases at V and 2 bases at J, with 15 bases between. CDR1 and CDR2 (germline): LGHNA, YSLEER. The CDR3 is CASSRGSAGPYNEQFF. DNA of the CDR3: TGCGCCAGCAGCCGAGGGTCGGCGGGGCCCTACAATGAGCAGTTCTTC.

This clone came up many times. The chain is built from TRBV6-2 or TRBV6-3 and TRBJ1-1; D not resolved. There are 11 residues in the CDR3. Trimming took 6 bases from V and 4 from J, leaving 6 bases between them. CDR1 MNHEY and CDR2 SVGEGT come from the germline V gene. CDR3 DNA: TGTGCCAGCAGCCAATTCACTGAAGCTTTCTTT. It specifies CASSQFTEAFF.

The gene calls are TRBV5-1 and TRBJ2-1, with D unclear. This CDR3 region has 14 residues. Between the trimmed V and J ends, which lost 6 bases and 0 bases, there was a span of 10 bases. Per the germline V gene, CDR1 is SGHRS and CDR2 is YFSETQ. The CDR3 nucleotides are TGCGCCAGCACCTTCGGCAACTCCTACAATGAGCAGTTCTTC. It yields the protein CASTFGNSYNEQFF.

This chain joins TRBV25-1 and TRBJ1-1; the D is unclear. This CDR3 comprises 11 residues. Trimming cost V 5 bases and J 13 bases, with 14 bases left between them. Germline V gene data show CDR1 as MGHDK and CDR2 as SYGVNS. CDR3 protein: CASSTEGIVFF. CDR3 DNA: TGTGCCAGCAGTACAGAAGGGATTGTTTTCTTT.

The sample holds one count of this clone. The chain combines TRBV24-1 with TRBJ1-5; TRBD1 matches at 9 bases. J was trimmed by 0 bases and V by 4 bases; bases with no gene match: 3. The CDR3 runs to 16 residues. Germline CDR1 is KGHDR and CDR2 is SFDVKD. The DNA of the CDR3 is TGTGCCACCAGTGAGTCGGGACAGGGTAGCAATCAGCCCCAGCATTTT. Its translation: CATSESGQGSNQPQHF.

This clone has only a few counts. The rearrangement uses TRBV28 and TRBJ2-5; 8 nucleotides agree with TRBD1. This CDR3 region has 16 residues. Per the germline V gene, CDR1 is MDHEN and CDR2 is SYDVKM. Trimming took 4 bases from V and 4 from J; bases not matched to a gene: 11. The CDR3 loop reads CASSSQRAGTGETQYF. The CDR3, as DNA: TGTGCCAGCAGTTCACAAAGGGCGGGGACAGGAGAGACCCAGTACTTC.

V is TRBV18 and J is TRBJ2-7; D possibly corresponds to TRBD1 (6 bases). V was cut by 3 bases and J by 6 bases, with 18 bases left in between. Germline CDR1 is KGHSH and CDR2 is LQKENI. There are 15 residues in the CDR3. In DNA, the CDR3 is TGTGCCAGCTCACCGGCGTCAGGGGTCGGAGGCGAGCAGTACTTC. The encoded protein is CASSPASGVGGEQYF.

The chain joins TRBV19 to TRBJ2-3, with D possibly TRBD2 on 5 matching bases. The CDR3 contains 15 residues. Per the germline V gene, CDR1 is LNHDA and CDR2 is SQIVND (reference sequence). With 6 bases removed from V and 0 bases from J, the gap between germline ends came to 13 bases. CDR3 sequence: CASRRTDSSTDTQYF. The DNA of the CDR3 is TGTGCCAGTAGGCGGACGGACTCTAGCACAGATACGCAGTATTTT.

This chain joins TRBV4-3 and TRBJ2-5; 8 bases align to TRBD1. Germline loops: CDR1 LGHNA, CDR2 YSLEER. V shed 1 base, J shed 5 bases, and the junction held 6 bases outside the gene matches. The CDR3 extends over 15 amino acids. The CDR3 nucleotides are TGCGCCAGCAGCCAAGGGTTTGACAGGGGCGAGACCCAGTACTTC. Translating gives CASSQGFDRGETQYF.

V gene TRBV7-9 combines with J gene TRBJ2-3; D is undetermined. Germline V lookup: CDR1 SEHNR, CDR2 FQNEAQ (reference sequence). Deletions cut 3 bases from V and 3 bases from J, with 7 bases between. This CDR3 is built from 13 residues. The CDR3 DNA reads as TGTGCCAGCAGCTTTGGTATTACAGATACGCAGTATTTT. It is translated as CASSFGITDTQYF.

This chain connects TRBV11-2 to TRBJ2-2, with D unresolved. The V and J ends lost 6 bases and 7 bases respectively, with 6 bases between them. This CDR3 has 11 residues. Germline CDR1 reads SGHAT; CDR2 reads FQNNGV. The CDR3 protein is CASSRGGELFF. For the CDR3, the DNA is TGTGCCAGCAGTCGTGGCGGGGAGCTGTTTTTT. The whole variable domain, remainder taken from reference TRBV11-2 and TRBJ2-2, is EAGVAQSPRYKIIEKRQSVAFWCNPISGHATLYWYQQILGQGPKLLIQFQNNGVVDDSQLPKDRFSAERLKGVDSTLKIQPAKLEDSAVYLCASSRGGELFFGEGSRLTVL.

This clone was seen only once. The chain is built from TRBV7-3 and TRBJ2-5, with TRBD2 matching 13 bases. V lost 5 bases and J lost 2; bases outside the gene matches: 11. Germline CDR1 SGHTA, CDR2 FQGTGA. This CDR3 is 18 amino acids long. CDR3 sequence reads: CASSPGLAGDYTQETQYF. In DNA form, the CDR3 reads TGTGCCAGCAGCCCAGGACTAGCGGGAGATTACACGCAAGAGACCCAGTACTTC. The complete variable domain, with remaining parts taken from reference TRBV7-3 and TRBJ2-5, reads GAGVSQTPSNKVTEKGKYVELRCDPISGHTALYWYRQSLGQGPEFLIYFQGTGAADDSGLPNDRFFAVRPEGSVSTLKIQRTERGDSAVYLCASSPGLAGDYTQETQYFGPGTRLLVL.

CDR3 in amino acids: CASSPTAGSETQYF. The CDR3 DNA is TGTGCCAGCAGTCCAACCGCAGGGTCGGAGACCCAGTACTTC. The J gene is TRBJ2-5, the V gene TRBV11-3, with D tentatively TRBD1 (5 bases). The V end was cut by 6 bases, the J end by 5 bases, with 16 bases between. In germline, CDR1 is SGHNT, CDR2 YENEEA. The CDR3 spans 14 residues.

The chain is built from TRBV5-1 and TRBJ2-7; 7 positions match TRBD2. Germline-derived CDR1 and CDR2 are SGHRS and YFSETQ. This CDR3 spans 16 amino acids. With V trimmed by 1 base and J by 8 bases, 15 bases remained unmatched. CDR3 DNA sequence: TGCGCCAGCAGCTTGCTTGGGGGGGACGCCCAGCAGCAGCAGTACTTC. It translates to CASSLLGGDAQQQQYF.

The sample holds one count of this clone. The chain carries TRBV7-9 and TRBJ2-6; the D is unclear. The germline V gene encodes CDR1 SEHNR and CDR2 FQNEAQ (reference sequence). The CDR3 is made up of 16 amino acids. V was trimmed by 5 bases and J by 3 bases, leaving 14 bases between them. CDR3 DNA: TGTGCCAGCAGCAAAAACGGCCAAGGTGGGGCCAACGTCCTGACTTTC. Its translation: CASSKNGQGGANVLTF.

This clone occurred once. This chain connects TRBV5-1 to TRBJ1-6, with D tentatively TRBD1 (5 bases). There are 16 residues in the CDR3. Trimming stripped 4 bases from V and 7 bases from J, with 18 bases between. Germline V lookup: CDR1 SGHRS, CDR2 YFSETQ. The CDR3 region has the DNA TGCGCCAGCAGCCTTGGGGGGGTTCAGGCGAATTCACCCCTCCACTTT. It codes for CASSLGGVQANSPLHF.

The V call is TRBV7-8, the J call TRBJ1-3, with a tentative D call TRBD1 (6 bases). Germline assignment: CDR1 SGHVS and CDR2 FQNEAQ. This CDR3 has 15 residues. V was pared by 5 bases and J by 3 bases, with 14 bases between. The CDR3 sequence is CASSPEGTYGNTIYF. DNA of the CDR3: TGTGCCAGCAGCCCTGAGGGGACATATGGAAACACCATATATTTT.